This section outlines one TCR beta chain sequence together with its context. Both 60 Vbeta primers and 13 Jbeta primers went into the PCR. Sequencing used immunoSEQ multiplex PCR; TCRdb keeps in-frame clones, though not all of them. Of some 160,000 clones in the sample, roughly 77% were seen once. The entry originates in a study of cytomegalovirus exposure and HLA in healthy donors. The CDR3 loop spans 14 amino acids. Germline-derived CDR1 and CDR2 are MGHDK and SYGVNS. Losses at the gene ends were 10 bases for V and 6 bases for J; bases not matched to a gene: 14. The source material was PBMCs. V and J are TRBV25-1 and TRBJ2-7; 8 bases line up with TRBD2. The source is a man aged 45-65 years in good health and CMV-seropositive. In DNA, the CDR3 is TGTGCCAAATGGGAGCGGGGGCCTCTATCCGAGCAGTACTTC. Its protein is CAKWERGPLSEQYF.